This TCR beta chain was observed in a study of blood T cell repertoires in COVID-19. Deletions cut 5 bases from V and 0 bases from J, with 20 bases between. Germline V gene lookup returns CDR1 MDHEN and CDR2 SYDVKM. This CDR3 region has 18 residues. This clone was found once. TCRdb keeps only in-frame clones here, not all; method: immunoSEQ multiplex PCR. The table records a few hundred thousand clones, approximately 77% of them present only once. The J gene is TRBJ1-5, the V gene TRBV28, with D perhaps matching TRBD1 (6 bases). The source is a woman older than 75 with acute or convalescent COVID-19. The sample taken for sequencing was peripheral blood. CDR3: CASSHRTAHWNSNQPQHF. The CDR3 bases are TGTGCCAGCAGTCACCGGACAGCGCACTGGAATAGCAATCAGCCCCAGCATTTT.